This TCR beta chain emerged from a study of T cell responses to AZD1222 COVID-19 vaccine. The repertoire was sequenced with immunoSEQ multiplex PCR; TCRdb's copy has only in-frame clones and lacks some. Here the sample spans tens of thousands of clones, about 88% being singletons. With 6 bases removed from V and 4 bases from J, the gap between germline ends came to 12 bases. This CDR3 contains 14 residues. Germline assignment: CDR1 KGHDR and CDR2 SFDVKD. This clone occurred once. The sample in question was peripheral blood, obtained on day 0 of AZD1222 vaccination. This receptor was taken from an adult in good health. The chain has TRBV24-1 and TRBJ1-5; maybe TRBD1 (6 bases). CDR3 nucleotides: TGTGCCACCAGTACCAATACAGGGAATCAGCCCCAGCATTTT. Translating it yields CATSTNTGNQPQHF.